A single sample is the source of the 29 T cell receptor beta chains below, sequenced in a study of blood T cell repertoires in COVID-19. Clones were sequenced by immunoSEQ multiplex PCR, and TCRdb holds only the in-frame ones, with some missing. Among approximately 150,000 clones, around 90% were seen once, and the ten largest hold about 2.1%. The specimen sequenced was peripheral blood. The receptors here all came from a man over 45 who had recovered from COVID-19.

The V gene is TRBV13, the J gene TRBJ2-1; D is unresolved. The CDR3 loop spans 15 amino acids. The V and J ends lost 5 bases and 0 bases respectively, with 11 bases between them. The germline gives CDR1 PRHDT, CDR2 FYEKMQ (reference sequence). The chain's CDR3 is CASSRTPSSYNEQFF. The CDR3 DNA is TGTGCCAGCAGCCGTACGCCCAGCTCCTACAATGAGCAGTTCTTC. Looking up the rest from reference TRBV13 and TRBJ2-1 gives the full variable domain: AAGVIQSPRHLIKEKRETATLKCYPIPRHDTVYWYQQGPGQDPQFLISFYEKMQSDKGSIPDRFSAQQFSDYHSELNMSSLELGDSALYFCASSRTPSSYNEQFFGPGTRLTVL.

This clone appeared a single time. The chain is built from TRBV7-2 and TRBJ2-5; 7 bases are shared with TRBD2. The length of the CDR3 is 18 residues. V lost 1 base and J lost 2; bases outside the gene matches: 13. Germline lookup yields CDR1 SGHTA and CDR2 FQGNSA. CDR3 nucleotide sequence: TGTGCCAGCAGCTTAGTCTCCGGGACTACCTCATCACAAGAGACCCAGTACTTC. Its translation: CASSLVSGTTSSQETQYF.

The rearrangement uses TRBV27 and TRBJ1-1, with D hard to call. Germline assignment: CDR1 MNHEY and CDR2 SMNVEV (reference sequence). The V and J ends lost 6 bases and 0 bases respectively, with 20 bases between them. This CDR3 has 17 residues. The CDR3 DNA follows: TGTGCCAGCAGCCGCCCAAAACCGGGGTTCATGAACACTGAAGCTTTCTTT. This gives the protein CASSRPKPGFMNTEAFF.

The CDR3 spells CASSSGRGTSEAFF. As DNA, the CDR3 is TGTGCCAGCAGTTCGGGCAGGGGAACGAGTGAAGCTTTCTTT. This chain joins TRBV6-5 and TRBJ1-1; TRBD1 is a possible D gene (6 bases). This CDR3 has 14 residues. Germline assignment: CDR1 MNHEY and CDR2 SVGAGI. Trimming pared 4 bases from V and 7 bases from J, leaving 16 bases between.

This rearrangement joins TRBV24-1 to TRBJ1-1, with a possible D match to TRBD1 (6 bases). The CDR3 extends over 14 amino acids. Germline CDR1 is KGHDR and CDR2 is SFDVKD. With 6 bases removed from V and 2 bases from J, the gap between germline ends came to 12 bases. Here the CDR3 reads CATSNDRTNTEAFF. CDR3 coding DNA: TGTGCCACCAGTAACGACAGGACTAACACTGAAGCTTTCTTT.

This clone is a singleton in its sample. This rearrangement joins TRBV5-8 to TRBJ1-2; 10 nucleotides agree with TRBD1. J lost 3 bases, V lost 5 bases, and 7 bases had no gene match. The germline V gene encodes CDR1 SGHTS and CDR2 YDEGEE. The CDR3 consists of 15 residues. The CDR3 nucleotides read TGTGCCAGCAGTCGGACAGGGGGTATCGACTATGGCTACACCTTC. Protein product: CASSRTGGIDYGYTF.

The chain has TRBV20-1 and TRBJ2-3; 7 bases fit TRBD2. Per the germline V gene, CDR1 is DFQATT and CDR2 is SNEGSKA (reference sequence). CDR3 length: 11 amino acids. Trimming cost V 5 bases and J 5 bases; bases outside gene matches: 1. The CDR3 spells CSAVAGDTQYF. The CDR3 nucleotides read TGCAGTGCTGTAGCGGGAGATACGCAGTATTTT.

J is TRBJ2-7 and V is TRBV5-8, with 8 bases matching TRBD1. J was trimmed by 5 bases and V by 0 bases; bases with no gene match: 10. This CDR3 is built from 16 residues. The germline gives CDR1 SGHTS, CDR2 YDEGEE. The CDR3 sequence is CASSLGFGQGTNEQYF. In DNA form, the CDR3 reads TGTGCCAGCAGCTTGGGATTCGGACAGGGAACAAACGAGCAGTACTTC.

The chain is built from TRBV18 and TRBJ2-3; D perhaps matches TRBD2 (5 bases). V was pared by 6 bases and J by 3 bases, with 13 bases between. Germline V lookup: CDR1 KGHSH, CDR2 LQKENI. This CDR3 is built from 14 residues. CDR3 protein: CASSPVPGTDTQYF. In nucleotides, the CDR3 is TGTGCCAGCTCGCCAGTCCCGGGAACAGATACGCAGTATTTT.

The chain employs TRBV9 and TRBJ1-2; D perhaps matches TRBD1 (5 bases). Trimming removed 4 bases from V and 2 bases from J, with 9 bases in between. Looked up from germline, CDR1 is SGDLS and CDR2 is YYNGEE. The CDR3 covers 13 residues. Here the CDR3 reads CASSRQSNYGYTF. The CDR3 nucleotides are TGTGCCAGCAGCCGACAGTCAAACTATGGCTACACCTTC.

This rearrangement joins TRBV29-1 to TRBJ1-3; the D gene is possibly TRBD1 (5 bases). Trimming stripped 1 base from V and 5 bases from J, with 18 bases between. This CDR3 has 16 residues. Per germline, CDR1 SQVTM and CDR2 ANQGSEA. The CDR3 region has the DNA TGCAGCGTTGAAGGGGGCAGGCAGACCTCCCGAAACACCATATATTTT. Translation gives CSVEGGRQTSRNTIYF.

The chain links TRBV5-8 to TRBJ1-6; D is uncertain. Germline V gene sequence: CDR1 SGHTS, CDR2 YDEGEE. Trimming removed 7 bases at V and 10 bases at J, with 15 bases between. The CDR3 extends over 13 amino acids. The CDR3 region is CASPILSVSPLHF. CDR3 bases: TGTGCCAGCCCCATCCTATCGGTCTCACCCCTCCACTTT.

The chain joins TRBV2 to TRBJ2-3; weak D call: TRBD2 (7 bases). Germline CDR1 is SNHLY and CDR2 is FYNNEI. V lost 6 bases to trimming and J lost 1 base, with 14 bases between them. CDR3 size: 15 residues. The CDR3 here is CASSGGGGGTDTQYF. CDR3 nucleotides: TGTGCCAGCAGCGGCGGAGGGGGGGGCACAGATACGCAGTATTTT. The full variable domain, completed using reference TRBV2 and TRBJ2-3, is EPEVTQTPSHQVTQMGQEVILRCVPISNHLYFYWYRQILGQKVEFLVSFYNNEISEKSEIFDDQFSVERPDGSNFTLKIRSTKLEDSAMYFCASSGGGGGTDTQYFGPGTRLTVL.

The J gene is TRBJ1-3, the V gene TRBV27; no definite D call. The CDR3 length is 11 residues. CDR1 is MNHEY and CDR2 is SMNVEV in the germline V gene (reference sequence). Between the trimmed V and J ends, which lost 8 bases and 4 bases, there was a span of 6 bases. CDR3 sequence: CASLAGNTIYF. The CDR3 DNA reads as TGTGCCAGCCTTGCGGGAAACACCATATATTTT.

V gene TRBV7-2 combines with J gene TRBJ2-7; 11 nucleotides align to TRBD1. The germline CDR1 and CDR2 sequences are SGHTA and FQGNSA. V was clipped by 4 bases and J by 5 bases; unmatched bases: 4. The CDR3 is made up of 14 amino acids. CDR3 coding DNA: TGTGCCAGCAGCTCGGACAGGGGGCTCCACGAGCAGTACTTC. Protein sequence: CASSSDRGLHEQYF.

This clone has only one observation. The chain couples TRBV19 to TRBJ2-7; 9 bases line up with TRBD1. V lost 6 bases and J lost 6; bases outside the gene matches: 9. There are 14 residues in the CDR3. Germline loops: CDR1 LNHDA, CDR2 SQIVND (reference sequence). The CDR3 region is CASSLNRGLSEQYF. CDR3 nucleotides: TGTGCCAGTAGCCTCAACAGGGGGCTCAGCGAGCAGTACTTC.

The gene calls are TRBV5-1 and TRBJ2-6; D not resolved. The germline CDR1 and CDR2 sequences are SGHRS and YFSETQ. Trimming stripped 7 bases from V and 0 bases from J, with 5 bases between. The CDR3 is 13 amino acids. The CDR3 protein is CASGLSGANVLTF. Here the CDR3 DNA reads TGCGCCAGCGGGCTCTCTGGGGCCAACGTCCTGACTTTC.

This chain links TRBV24-1 with TRBJ1-4; tentatively, D is TRBD1 (5 bases). Trimming left V 4 bases short and J 6 bases short, with 11 bases between. The CDR3 consists of 14 residues. The germline gives CDR1 KGHDR, CDR2 SFDVKD. Here the CDR3 reads CATSEQGGYEKLFF. In nucleotides, the CDR3 is TGTGCCACCAGTGAGCAGGGAGGGTATGAAAAACTGTTTTTT.

Comment on this clone: Germline is not matched at one junction end, which may reflect a read error. This sequence joins TRBV6-5 and TRBJ2-7, with 9 bases identical to TRBD1. CDR3 length: 11 residues. Germline V gene sequence: CDR1 MNHEY, CDR2 SVGAGI. The CDR3 DNA sequence: TGTGCCAGCAGAAGCCGGGACAGGGTAATCTTC. Its protein product is CASRSRDRVIF.

The gene calls are TRBV9 and TRBJ1-3; D unresolved. Per the germline V gene, CDR1 is SGDLS and CDR2 is YYNGEE. V was cut by 3 bases and J by 2 bases, with 9 bases left in between. This CDR3 is 14 amino acids long. The CDR3 DNA sequence: TGTGCCAGCAGCGCGAGGGTAGCTGGAAACACCATATATTTT. Translation gives CASSARVAGNTIYF.

This clone occurred once. The chain has TRBV3-1 (or the pseudogene TRBV3-2) and TRBJ1-2, with a tentative D call TRBD1 (5 bases). CDR3 size: 15 residues. Trimming took 1 base from V and 4 from J, leaving 13 bases between them. Germline CDR1 and CDR2: LGHDT and YNNKEL (reference sequence). CDR3 sequence reads: CASSQVRQGFYGYTF. The CDR3 coding sequence is TGTGCCAGCAGCCAAGTCCGTCAGGGCTTCTATGGCTACACCTTC.

The chain carries TRBV10-1 and TRBJ1-1; 8 bases match TRBD1. V trimming: 2 bases; J trimming: 6 bases; junction bases outside the gene matches: 11. This CDR3 region has 16 residues. Germline loops: CDR1 WNHNN, CDR2 SYGVQD (reference sequence). CDR3 bases: TGCGCCAGCAGTGAGGGTCGGACAGGGAAGGTGGCTGAAGCTTTCTTT. Protein sequence: CASSEGRTGKVAEAFF.

There are a few counts of this clone. The V and J genes are TRBV7-2 and TRBJ1-4, with D hard to call. CDR3 length: 13 amino acids. Trimming pared 1 base from V and 8 bases from J, leaving 8 bases between. The germline V gene encodes CDR1 SGHTA and CDR2 FQGNSA. The CDR3 loop reads CASSLVRGEKLFF. DNA of the CDR3: TGTGCCAGCAGCTTAGTCAGAGGGGAAAAACTGTTTTTT.

This chain joins TRBV15 and TRBJ2-1; unclear D gene. V was shortened by 3 bases and J by 6 bases, with 18 bases between the two germline ends. The germline CDR1 and CDR2 sequences are LNHNV and YYDKDF (reference sequence). CDR3 length: 16 residues. Here the CDR3 DNA reads TGTGCCACCAGCAGGACCCTTACTGGGCCCCTCAATGAGCAGTTCTTC. Its translation is CATSRTLTGPLNEQFF.

This rearrangement joins TRBV5-1 to TRBJ2-7, with D tentatively TRBD2 (5 bases). Trimming shortened V by 1 base and J by 0 bases, and 8 bases separated the two germline ends. Germline CDR1 SGHRS, CDR2 YFSETQ. This CDR3 is 14 amino acids long. Here the CDR3 reads CASSLNEGSYEQYF. As DNA, the CDR3 is TGCGCCAGCAGCTTGAACGAGGGCTCCTACGAGCAGTACTTC.

The rearrangement links TRBV7-2 to TRBJ1-2; D is undetermined. Germline CDR1 is SGHTA and CDR2 is FQGNSA. This CDR3 comprises 16 residues. V lost 1 base and J 4 bases, leaving 16 bases between the germline ends. CDR3 sequence: CASSLERVEWVYGYTF. The CDR3 DNA follows: TGTGCCAGCAGCTTAGAGAGGGTTGAGTGGGTCTATGGCTACACCTTC.

The CDR3 sequence is CASSQAAGLGVSEQFF. The CDR3 DNA follows: TGTGCCAGCAGCCAAGCCGCGGGGTTGGGGGTGAGCGAGCAGTTCTTC. This chain joins TRBV3-1 (or the pseudogene TRBV3-2) and TRBJ2-1; D is perhaps TRBD2 (6 bases). Trimming removed 1 base at V and 10 bases at J, with 20 bases between. The CDR3 sequence is 16 residues long. Germline V gives CDR1 LGHDT, CDR2 YNNKEL (reference sequence).

The genes are TRBV5-1 and TRBJ2-2; 16 nucleotides match TRBD2. V lost 4 bases to trimming and J lost 4 bases; unmatched junction nucleotides: 7. CDR1 is SGHRS, CDR2 YFSETQ, per germline. CDR3 length: 18 amino acids. Written as DNA, the CDR3 is TGCGCCAGCAGCCCGGGACTAGCGGGAGGGCCAGGCACCGGGGAGCTGTTTTTT. Protein sequence: CASSPGLAGGPGTGELFF.

The chain combines TRBV5-1 with TRBJ1-1, with D unresolved. The V and J ends lost 0 bases and 7 bases respectively, with 10 bases between them. This CDR3 region has 13 residues. Germline-derived CDR1 and CDR2 are SGHRS and YFSETQ. This chain's CDR3 is CASSLARTGEAFF. DNA for the CDR3: TGCGCCAGCAGCTTGGCCAGGACTGGTGAAGCTTTCTTT.